The sequence of this T cell receptor beta chain was determined in a study of early T cells in non-severe SARS-CoV-2 infection. Overall study context: The study sequenced bulk RNA from unsorted whole blood, with chains unpaired. Study-wide results and limits: The VDJdb matching leaned toward anti-spike CD8 responses and overlooked private and CD4 specificities.

Attachment of unique molecular identifiers to individual cDNA molecules was performed. TCRdb reprocessed the 5' RACE reads with MiXCR, giving one entry per CDR3 protein. The sample carries around 40,000 distinct CDR3 sequences, over 4.5% recorded once. This clonotype came up a few times. Its antigen is unknown. Germline CDR1 reads MNHNY; CDR2 reads SVGAGI (reference sequence). The CDR3 sequence is 15 residues long. The V gene lost 2 bases and the J gene lost 6 bases, with 13 bases spanning the gap. This TCR derives from an adult who was a healthcare worker with PCR-confirmed SARS-CoV-2 infection or an uninfected control (not recorded which). The rearrangement joins TRBV6-6 to TRBJ2-2, with D unresolved. Material for sequencing was whole blood. The CDR3 DNA follows: TGTGCCAGCAGTTACGGGCTTCATAGGGCCGGGGAGCTGTTTTTT. Its translation: CASSYGLHRAGELFF.